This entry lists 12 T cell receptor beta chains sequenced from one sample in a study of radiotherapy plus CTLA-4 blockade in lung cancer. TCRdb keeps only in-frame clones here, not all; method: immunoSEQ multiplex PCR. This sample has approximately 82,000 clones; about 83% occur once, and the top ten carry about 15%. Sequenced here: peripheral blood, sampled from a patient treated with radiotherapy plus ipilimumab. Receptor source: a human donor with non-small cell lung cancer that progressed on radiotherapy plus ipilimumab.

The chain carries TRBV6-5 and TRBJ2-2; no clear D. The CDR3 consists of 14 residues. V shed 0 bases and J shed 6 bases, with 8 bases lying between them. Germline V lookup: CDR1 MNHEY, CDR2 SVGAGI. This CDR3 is CASSYSNLAGELFF. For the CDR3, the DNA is TGTGCCAGCAGTTACTCGAACCTGGCCGGGGAGCTGTTTTTT.

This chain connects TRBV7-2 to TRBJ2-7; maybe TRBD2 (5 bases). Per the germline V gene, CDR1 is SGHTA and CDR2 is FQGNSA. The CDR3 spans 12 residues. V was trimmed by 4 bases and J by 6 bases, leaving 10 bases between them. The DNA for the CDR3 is TGTGCCAGCAGCTCCGGGATTCCCGAGCAGTACTTC. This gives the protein CASSSGIPEQYF.

The CDR3 DNA reads as TGCGCCAGCAGCCTGACTAGCGGGACGGGCAATGAGCAGTTCTTC. Amino acids: CASSLTSGTGNEQFF. The chain employs TRBV4-3 and TRBJ2-1, with 11 bases lining up with TRBD2. Trimming cost V 4 bases and J 6 bases; bases outside gene matches: 5. CDR1 is LGHNA and CDR2 is YSLEER in the germline V gene. The CDR3 sequence is 15 residues long.

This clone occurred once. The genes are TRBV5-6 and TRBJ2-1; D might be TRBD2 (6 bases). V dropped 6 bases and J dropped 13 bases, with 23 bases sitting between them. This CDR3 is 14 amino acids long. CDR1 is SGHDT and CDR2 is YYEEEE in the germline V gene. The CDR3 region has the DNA TGTGCCAGCACTCAGCTTATCGCGGGAAAAGCACAGTTCTTC. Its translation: CASTQLIAGKAQFF.

The CDR3 sequence: CASSRLVGNTEAFF. The CDR3 DNA follows: TGTGCCAGCTCAAGATTAGTCGGGAACACTGAAGCTTTCTTT. The chain recombines TRBV2 with TRBJ1-1; no reliable D call. The CDR3 loop spans 14 amino acids. Germline V gives CDR1 SNHLY, CDR2 FYNNEI. The V end was cut by 8 bases, the J end by 1 base, with 14 bases between.

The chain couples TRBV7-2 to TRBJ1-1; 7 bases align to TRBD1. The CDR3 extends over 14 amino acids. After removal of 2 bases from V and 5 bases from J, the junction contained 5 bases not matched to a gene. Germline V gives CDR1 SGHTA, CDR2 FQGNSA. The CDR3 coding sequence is TGTGCCAGCAGCTTAAGGGGGCCGGGGACTGAAGCTTTCTTT. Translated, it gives CASSLRGPGTEAFF.

CDR3 nucleotides: TGTGCCAGCAGCCGCGGGATAACGGCGAGGGATGAGCAGTTCTTC. Protein sequence: CASSRGITARDEQFF. The rearrangement joins TRBV6-5 to TRBJ2-1; TRBD2 is a possible D gene (6 bases). CDR1 is MNHEY, CDR2 SVGAGI, per germline. CDR3 length equals 15 residues. Trimming cost V 6 bases and J 8 bases, with 20 bases left between them.

CDR3 loop: CASSLARAEAYEQYF. In nucleotides, the CDR3 is TGTGCCAGCAGCTTAGCTCGGGCGGAGGCCTACGAGCAGTACTTC. V and J are TRBV7-8 and TRBJ2-7, with D possibly being TRBD2 (5 bases). The CDR3 is 15 amino acids. Trimming shortened V by 0 bases and J by 2 bases, and 11 bases separated the two germline ends. The germline gives CDR1 SGHVS, CDR2 FQNEAQ.

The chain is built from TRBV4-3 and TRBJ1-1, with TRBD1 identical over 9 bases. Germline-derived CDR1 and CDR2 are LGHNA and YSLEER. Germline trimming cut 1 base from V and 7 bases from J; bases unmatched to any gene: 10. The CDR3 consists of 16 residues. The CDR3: CASSQAGPGQGLEAFF. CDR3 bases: TGCGCCAGCAGCCAAGCTGGTCCGGGACAGGGCCTTGAAGCTTTCTTT.

DNA for the CDR3: TGTGCCACCAACAGTGGGGGTCCGAGTGAAGCTTTCTTT. This translates into CATNSGGPSEAFF. This sequence joins TRBV6-5 and TRBJ1-1; possibly TRBD1 for D (5 bases). The CDR3 loop spans 13 amino acids. The germline V and J ends were trimmed by 10 bases and 7 bases, with 19 bases remaining between them. Germline V gene lookup returns CDR1 MNHEY and CDR2 SVGAGI.

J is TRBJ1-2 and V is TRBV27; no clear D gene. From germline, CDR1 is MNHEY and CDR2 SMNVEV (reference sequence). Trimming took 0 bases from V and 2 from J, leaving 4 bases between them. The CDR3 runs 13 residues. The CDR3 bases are TGTGCCAGCAGTTTATCGGCGAACTATGGCTACACCTTC. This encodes CASSLSANYGYTF.

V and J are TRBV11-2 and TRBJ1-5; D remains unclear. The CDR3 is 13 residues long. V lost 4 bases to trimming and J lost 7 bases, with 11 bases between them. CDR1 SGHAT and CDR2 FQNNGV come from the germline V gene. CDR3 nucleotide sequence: TGTGCCAGCAGCTCCCAAGCGGGGCAGCCCCAGCATTTT. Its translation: CASSSQAGQPQHF.